A selection of T cell receptor beta chains follows, all from one sample in a study of shared clonotypes between healthy human individuals. Assay used: immunoSEQ multiplex PCR; TCRdb lists only in-frame clones, some missing. The data contain about 1.1 million clones, roughly 74% of them singletons. Sequencing was carried out using memory CD4+ T cells from PBMCs. These receptors were collected from a man younger than 35 in good health. Some clones in this sample may be carry-over from other donors' samples. CDR3s include the opening cysteine and the closing phenylalanine or tryptophan. D genes are given only for firm matches. Expanded clones get a size class; other rows say once, few or many, or leave the size out.

V gene: TRBV28
J gene: TRBJ2-7
clone size: NA
D gene: NA
CDR3 protein: CASSFRGALSYEQYF
CDR3 DNA: TGTGCCAGCAGTTTTCGGGGGGCCCTCTCCTACGAGCAGTACTTC

V gene: TRBV7-3
J gene: TRBJ1-2
clone size: NA
D gene: TRBD1
CDR3 protein: CASSSRQGASYTF
CDR3 DNA: TGTGCCAGCAGCTCTCGACAGGGGGCGAGCTACACCTTC

V gene: TRBV5-1
J gene: TRBJ1-1
clone size: few
D gene: NA
CDR3 protein: CASSLEGFSNTEAFF
CDR3 DNA: TGCGCCAGCAGCTTGGAAGGCTTCTCGAACACTGAAGCTTTCTTT

V gene: TRBV28
J gene: TRBJ2-4
clone size: few
D gene: NA
CDR3 protein: CASSLTLAAKNIQYF
CDR3 DNA: TGTGCCAGCAGTTTAACTCTCGCAGCCAAAAACATTCAGTACTTC

V gene: TRBV2
J gene: TRBJ1-1
clone size: NA
D gene: NA
CDR3 protein: CASTRQRTTEAFF
CDR3 DNA: TGTGCCAGCACCCGACAGAGGACCACTGAAGCTTTCTTT

V gene: TRBV10-3
J gene: TRBJ1-4
clone size: NA
D gene: NA
CDR3 protein: CAISDGQFNEKLFF
CDR3 DNA: TGTGCCATCAGTGACGGACAGTTTAATGAAAAACTGTTTTTT

V gene: TRBV28
J gene: TRBJ2-1
clone size: NA
D gene: TRBD1
CDR3 protein: CASSFGYRGYNEQFF
CDR3 DNA: TGTGCCAGCAGTTTTGGATACAGGGGTTACAATGAGCAGTTCTTC

V gene: TRBV9
J gene: TRBJ2-5
clone size: NA
D gene: NA
CDR3 protein: CASSVGIVQETQYF
CDR3 DNA: TGTGCCAGCAGCGTCGGAATAGTCCAAGAGACCCAGTACTTC

V gene: TRBV28
J gene: TRBJ1-1
clone size: NA
D gene: NA
CDR3 protein: CASSLRVRGTEAFF
CDR3 DNA: TGTGCCAGCAGTTTAAGAGTTAGGGGTACTGAAGCTTTCTTT

V gene: TRBV5-1
J gene: TRBJ2-7
clone size: NA
D gene: NA
CDR3 protein: CASSSYKGKHEQYF
CDR3 DNA: TGCGCCAGCAGCTCGTACAAGGGGAAGCACGAGCAGTACTTC

V gene: TRBV30
J gene: TRBJ1-5
clone size: NA
D gene: NA
CDR3 protein: CAWSDGTGAQHF
CDR3 DNA: TGTGCCTGGAGTGACGGTACGGGGGCCCAGCATTTT

V gene: TRBV28
J gene: TRBJ2-2
clone size: NA
D gene: TRBD2
CDR3 protein: CASRGLAEDQRGTGELFF
CDR3 DNA: TGTGCCAGCAGGGGACTAGCGGAAGATCAACGAGGTACCGGGGAGCTGTTTTTT

V gene: TRBV7-2
J gene: TRBJ2-7
clone size: NA
D gene: TRBD2
CDR3 protein: CASSLVPAGGSYEQYF
CDR3 DNA: TGTGCCAGCAGCTTAGTCCCTGCGGGAGGGTCCTACGAGCAGTACTTC